The 30 T cell receptor beta chains given below trace back to one sample, sequenced in a study of blood T cell repertoires in COVID-19. Sequenced by immunoSEQ multiplex PCR; TCRdb stores in-frame clones only, minus some. The data show under 55,000 clones, approximately 80% seen once. Sequencing input: peripheral blood. The receptor set was obtained from a man in his 70s with acute or convalescent COVID-19.

The chain is built from TRBV6-2 or TRBV6-3 and TRBJ2-2; 10 positions agree with TRBD1. The CDR3 spans 17 residues. Germline lookup yields CDR1 MNHEY and CDR2 SVGEGT. V dropped 1 base and J dropped 8; count of bases not matched to a gene: 10. The CDR3 reads CASSYFGRTGGRGELFF. For the CDR3, the DNA is TGTGCCAGCAGTTACTTTGGAAGGACAGGGGGTCGTGGGGAGCTGTTTTTT.

The chain links TRBV12-5 to TRBJ1-5, with TRBD1 matching 7 bases. With 6 bases clipped from V and 0 bases from J, the junction kept 5 bases outside the gene matches. Germline CDR1 is LGHNT and CDR2 is FRNRAP. CDR3 length: 15 amino acids. This CDR3 reads CASGQGQHSNQPQHF. The CDR3, as DNA: TGTGCTAGTGGCCAGGGACAGCATAGCAATCAGCCCCAGCATTTT.

CDR3 in amino acids: CASRGTEAQETQYF. The CDR3 DNA sequence: TGCGCCAGCAGGGGGACAGAGGCCCAAGAGACCCAGTACTTC. This chain links TRBV5-1 with TRBJ2-5; TRBD1 agrees at 7 bases. The CDR3 sequence is 14 residues long. Trimming removed 5 bases from V and 1 base from J; junction bases left unmatched: 5. Germline assignment: CDR1 SGHRS and CDR2 YFSETQ.

The genes are TRBV10-2 and TRBJ1-2, with a weak D call TRBD1 (5 bases). The CDR3 is made up of 14 amino acids. The V gene lost 1 base and the J gene lost 3 bases, with 9 bases spanning the gap. Germline assignment: CDR1 WSHSY and CDR2 SAAADI. CDR3 in amino acids: CASSEWRGDYGYTF. The CDR3 DNA sequence: TGCGCCAGCAGTGAGTGGAGGGGCGACTATGGCTACACCTTC.

This clone was counted between two and nine times. The gene calls are TRBV7-9 and TRBJ2-7; D perhaps matches TRBD1 (5 bases). The CDR3 has 12 residues. Deletions cut 6 bases from V and 7 bases from J, with 13 bases between. Per the germline V gene, CDR1 is SEHNR and CDR2 is FQNEAQ (reference sequence). The CDR3 sequence: CASSFRVEEQYF. CDR3 nucleotides: TGTGCCAGCAGTTTCAGGGTGGAGGAGCAGTACTTC.

The V gene is TRBV2, the J gene TRBJ1-5, with D possibly being TRBD1 (6 bases). Germline V lookup: CDR1 SNHLY, CDR2 FYNNEI. V was cut by 8 bases and J by 2 bases, with 10 bases left in between. CDR3 length equals 13 residues. CDR3 sequence (DNA): TGTGCCAGCGACAGGATGGGCAATCAGCCCCAGCATTTT. Its protein product is CASDRMGNQPQHF. The full variable domain, completed using reference TRBV2 and TRBJ1-5, is EPEVTQTPSHQVTQMGQEVILRCVPISNHLYFYWYRQILGQKVEFLVSFYNNEISEKSEIFDDQFSVERPDGSNFTLKIRSTKLEDSAMYFCASDRMGNQPQHFGDGTRLSIL.

The chain has TRBV29-1 and TRBJ2-7, with D hard to call. V was trimmed by 0 bases and J by 2 bases, leaving 14 bases between them. The length of the CDR3 is 15 residues. CDR1 is SQVTM and CDR2 is ANQGSEA in the germline V gene. The CDR3: CSVEDRYRVPYEQYF. CDR3 bases: TGCAGCGTTGAAGATCGGTACCGAGTACCCTACGAGCAGTACTTC.

This chain links TRBV6-6 with TRBJ1-3, with a tentative D call TRBD1 (5 bases). CDR1 and CDR2 (germline): MNHNY, SVGAGI (reference sequence). CDR3 length: 15 residues. V was shortened by 6 bases and J by 2 bases, with 14 bases between the two germline ends. CDR3: CASRSRARTGNTIYF. CDR3 sequence (DNA): TGTGCCAGCAGGTCCAGGGCGCGCACTGGAAACACCATATATTTT.

The chain is built from TRBV6-1 and TRBJ2-1, with TRBD1 identical over 8 bases. CDR3 size: 13 residues. Unmatched junction bases numbered 6, after V lost 2 bases and J lost 12 bases. The germline V gene encodes CDR1 MNHNS and CDR2 SASEGT. The CDR3 is CASSEIRGTGQFF. As DNA, the CDR3 is TGTGCCAGCAGTGAAATTCGCGGGACAGGGCAGTTCTTC.

This clone was recorded a few times. The chain recombines TRBV6-2 or TRBV6-3 with TRBJ1-2, with TRBD1 matching over 7 bases. Germline trimming cut 5 bases from V and 4 bases from J; bases unmatched to any gene: 13. CDR3 length equals 16 residues. The germline V gene encodes CDR1 MNHEY and CDR2 SVGEGT. CDR3 in amino acids: CASSRIQGTESYGYTF. Written as DNA, the CDR3 is TGTGCCAGCAGTCGTATACAAGGGACAGAATCCTATGGCTACACCTTC.

This sequence joins TRBV7-2 and TRBJ1-1; D is unclear. The germline V gene has CDR1 SGHTA and CDR2 FQGNSA. The V and J ends lost 3 bases and 0 bases respectively, with 8 bases between them. The CDR3 contains 14 residues. This chain's CDR3 is CASSLAAVNTEAFF. CDR3 in DNA: TGTGCCAGCAGCTTGGCGGCGGTGAACACTGAAGCTTTCTTT.

This clone appeared once. The chain's CDR3 is CASGLVTGGADLNTEAFF. The DNA of the CDR3 is TGTGCTAGTGGTTTGGTAACAGGGGGCGCGGATCTCAACACTGAAGCTTTCTTT. The chain joins TRBV12-5 to TRBJ1-1; TRBD1 aligns across 9 bases. This CDR3 has 18 amino acids. Per germline, CDR1 LGHNT and CDR2 FRNRAP. After removal of 0 bases from V and 2 bases from J, the junction contained 10 bases not matched to a gene.

To note about this clone: Other DNA sequences in this specimen translate into the identical CDR3. The chain has TRBV7-2 and TRBJ1-2, with a tentative D call TRBD1 (6 bases). The germline V gene encodes CDR1 SGHTA and CDR2 FQGNSA. V lost 1 base to trimming and J lost 0 bases, with 6 bases between them. The CDR3 length is 14 residues. This CDR3 is CASSLGTANYGYTF. The CDR3 bases are TGTGCCAGCAGCTTAGGGACAGCTAACTATGGCTACACCTTC.

The sample holds a few counts of this clone. The genes are TRBV4-3 and TRBJ2-3; D is possibly TRBD1 (5 bases). V lost 4 bases, J lost 1 base, and 9 bases lay in between. Germline-derived CDR1 and CDR2 are LGHNA and YSLEER. This CDR3 has 14 amino acids. DNA of the CDR3: TGCGCCAGCAGCCGGGGCAGGGGCACAGATACGCAGTATTTT. Protein sequence: CASSRGRGTDTQYF.

This clone has a single count. The chain couples TRBV25-1 to TRBJ1-4; 7 nucleotides match TRBD1. There are 16 residues in the CDR3. CDR1 MGHDK and CDR2 SYGVNS come from the germline V gene. Trimming at V came to 1 base and at J to 4 bases, leaving 6 bases not matched to a gene. This CDR3 is CASSELGGQFNEKLFF. CDR3 coding DNA: TGTGCCAGCAGTGAATTAGGGGGACAGTTTAATGAAAAACTGTTTTTT.

This clone showed up just a few times. The chain couples TRBV7-9 to TRBJ1-4, with TRBD1 matching 8 bases. CDR1 is SEHNR and CDR2 is FQNEAQ in the germline V gene (reference sequence). The CDR3 runs to 14 residues. The ends lost 1 base at V and 5 bases at J; junction bases unmatched: 0. The DNA for the CDR3 is TGTGCCAGCAGCTTAGGACAGGGGAATGAAAAACTGTTTTTT. Residues: CASSLGQGNEKLFF.

The chain is built from TRBV7-6 and TRBJ2-3, with TRBD2 identical over 15 bases. The CDR3 totals 20 residues. V gave up 8 bases and J gave up 0 bases; unmatched junction bases: 15. The V gene's germline CDR1 is SGHVS and CDR2 FNYEAQ. The CDR3 reads CASAGLAGGRGTRSTDTQYF. In DNA, the CDR3 is TGTGCCAGCGCGGGACTAGCGGGGGGCCGGGGTACGCGGAGCACAGATACGCAGTATTTT.

The chain has TRBV11-3 and TRBJ1-2; 8 nucleotides line up with TRBD1. The CDR3 spans 16 residues. The J segment lost 3 bases and the V segment lost 4 bases, leaving 10 bases of the junction unmatched. Germline V lookup: CDR1 SGHNT, CDR2 YENEEA. The CDR3 spells CASSSQLSTGDYGYTF. The CDR3 DNA reads TGTGCCAGCAGCTCCCAGCTGTCGACAGGGGACTATGGCTACACCTTC.

V gene TRBV9 combines with J gene TRBJ1-4; tentative D call: TRBD1 (6 bases). Germline CDR1 SGDLS, CDR2 YYNGEE. V lost 0 bases, J lost 8 bases, and 17 bases lay in between. The CDR3 covers 16 residues. The CDR3 reads CASSVDEESRGEKLFF. CDR3 DNA sequence: TGTGCCAGCAGCGTAGATGAGGAATCGAGGGGGGAAAAACTGTTTTTT.

The V and J genes are TRBV27 and TRBJ1-4; D is possibly TRBD1 (6 bases). V was clipped by 5 bases and J by 8 bases, with 15 bases between them. The CDR3 spans 14 residues. Germline CDR1 is MNHEY and CDR2 is SMNVEV (reference sequence). CDR3 in DNA: TGTGCCAGCAGTCTGCAGGGGATTGGGGAAAAACTGTTTTTT. Translation gives CASSLQGIGEKLFF.

V gene TRBV5-6 combines with J gene TRBJ2-7, with a weak D call TRBD2 (6 bases). The CDR3 is 13 amino acids. V lost 2 bases to trimming and J lost 5 bases, with 11 bases between them. CDR1 is SGHDT, CDR2 YYEEEE, per germline. CDR3 in DNA: TGTGCCAGCAGCTTAGGGAGGCTGAACGAGCAGTACTTC. Amino acids: CASSLGRLNEQYF.

This clone has just a few counts. The chain employs TRBV5-1 and TRBJ1-1, with a weak D call TRBD1 (5 bases). This CDR3 has 15 residues. The germline gives CDR1 SGHRS, CDR2 YFSETQ. The V gene lost 3 bases and the J gene lost 4 bases, with 16 bases spanning the gap. The chain's CDR3 is CASSSGGRQSTEAFF. The CDR3 DNA sequence: TGCGCCAGCAGCTCGGGTGGTCGACAGAGCACTGAAGCTTTCTTT.

The chain links TRBV5-1 to TRBJ1-1; 7 bases map to TRBD1. In germline, CDR1 is SGHRS, CDR2 YFSETQ. CDR3 length equals 13 residues. V lost 3 bases and J lost 6; bases outside the gene matches: 5. In DNA, the CDR3 is TGCGCCAGCAGCTCACAGGGGCAGGCTGAAGCTTTCTTT. As protein: CASSSQGQAEAFF. Full variable domain (rest looked up from reference TRBV5-1 and TRBJ1-1): KAGVTQTPRYLIKTRGQQVTLSCSPISGHRSVSWYQQTPGQGLQFLFEYFSETQRNKGNFPGRFSGRQFSNSRSEMNVSTLELGDSALYLCASSSQGQAEAFFGQGTRLTVV.

The V call is TRBV9, the J call TRBJ1-6; TRBD1 matches 7 bases. The CDR3 is 14 residues long. In germline, CDR1 is SGDLS, CDR2 YYNGEE. Trimming cost V 0 bases and J 9 bases; bases outside gene matches: 3. CDR3 loop: CASSVGQGGSPLHF. In DNA, the CDR3 is TGTGCCAGCAGCGTAGGACAGGGAGGTTCACCCCTCCACTTT.

The CDR3 protein is CASSLSRTRTDTQYF. The CDR3 coding sequence is TGTGCCAGCAGCTTAAGCAGGACACGCACAGATACGCAGTATTTT. The rearrangement links TRBV11-2 to TRBJ2-3; D perhaps matches TRBD1 (5 bases). This CDR3 is 15 amino acids long. Between the trimmed V and J ends, which lost 2 bases and 1 base, there was a span of 10 bases. Looked up from germline, CDR1 is SGHAT and CDR2 is FQNNGV.

This chain joins TRBV5-4 and TRBJ1-1; possible D gene TRBD1, 6 bases. Germline lookup yields CDR1 SGHNT and CDR2 YYREEE (reference sequence). V shed 9 bases and J shed 4 bases, with 25 bases lying between them. The CDR3 loop spans 16 amino acids. The CDR3: CATSPDSRLRGTEAFF. Written as DNA, the CDR3 is TGTGCCACCTCACCGGACAGCCGCTTACGGGGCACTGAAGCTTTCTTT.

The rearrangement joins TRBV12-3 or TRBV12-4 to TRBJ2-3; D might be TRBD2 (5 bases). The V and J ends lost 7 bases and 5 bases respectively, with 10 bases between them. The CDR3 has 12 residues. In nucleotides, the CDR3 is TGTGCCAGCAACGGCGGGTTAGATACGCAGTATTTT. As protein: CASNGGLDTQYF.

V is TRBV7-7 and J is TRBJ2-5, with TRBD1 identical over 9 bases. Germline loops: CDR1 SSHAT, CDR2 FNYEAQ (reference sequence). The CDR3 contains 17 residues. The junction had 11 bases not matched to a gene; V was cut back by 4 bases and J by 2 bases. The CDR3 bases are TGTGCCAGCAGCTATAAACAGGGGGCGGGTCGGCAAGAGACCCAGTACTTC. Translating gives CASSYKQGAGRQETQYF.

The rearrangement joins TRBV3-1 (or the pseudogene TRBV3-2) to TRBJ2-2; perhaps TRBD1 as D (5 bases). The germline V gene has CDR1 LGHDT and CDR2 YNNKEL (reference sequence). The CDR3 runs 17 residues. With 4 bases removed from V and 1 base from J, the gap between germline ends came to 16 bases. CDR3 sequence: CASSLTGPLGNTGELFF. DNA of the CDR3: TGTGCCAGCAGCCTAACAGGCCCCTTGGGGAACACCGGGGAGCTGTTTTTT.

V usage is TRBV7-9 and J usage is TRBJ1-2; no clear D gene. This CDR3 is 12 amino acids long. CDR1 SEHNR and CDR2 FQNEAQ come from the germline V gene (reference sequence). V was pared by 1 base and J by 7 bases, with 7 bases between. Here the CDR3 DNA reads TGTGCCAGCAGCTTAGAAAGGAGTGGCTACACCTTC. As protein: CASSLERSGYTF.